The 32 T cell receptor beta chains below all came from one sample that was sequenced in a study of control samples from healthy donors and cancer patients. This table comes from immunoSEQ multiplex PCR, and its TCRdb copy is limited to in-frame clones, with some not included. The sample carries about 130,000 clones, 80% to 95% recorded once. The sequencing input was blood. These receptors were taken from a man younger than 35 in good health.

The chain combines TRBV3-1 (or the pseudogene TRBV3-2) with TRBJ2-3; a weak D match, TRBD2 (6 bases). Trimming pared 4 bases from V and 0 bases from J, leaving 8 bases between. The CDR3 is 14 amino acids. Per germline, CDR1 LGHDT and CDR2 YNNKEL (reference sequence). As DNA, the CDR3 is TGTGCCAGCAGCCTTAGCGGTAGCACAGATACGCAGTATTTT. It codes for CASSLSGSTDTQYF.

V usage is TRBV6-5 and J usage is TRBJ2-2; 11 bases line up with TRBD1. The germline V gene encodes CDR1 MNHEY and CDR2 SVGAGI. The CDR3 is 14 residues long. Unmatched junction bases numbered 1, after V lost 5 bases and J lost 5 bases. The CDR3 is CASSRDRGTGELFF. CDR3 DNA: TGTGCCAGCAGTCGGGACAGGGGGACCGGGGAGCTGTTTTTT.

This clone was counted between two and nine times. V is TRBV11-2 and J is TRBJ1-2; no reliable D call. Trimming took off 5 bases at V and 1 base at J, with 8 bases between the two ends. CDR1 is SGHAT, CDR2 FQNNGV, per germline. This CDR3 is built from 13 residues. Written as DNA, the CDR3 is TGTGCCAGCAGCGCCGGGAGTAACTATGGCTACACCTTC. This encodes CASSAGSNYGYTF.

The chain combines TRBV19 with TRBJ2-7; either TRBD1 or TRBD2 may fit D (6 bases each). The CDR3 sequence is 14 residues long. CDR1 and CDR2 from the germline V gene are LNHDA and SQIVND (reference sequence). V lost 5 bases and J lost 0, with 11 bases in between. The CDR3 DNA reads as TGTGCCAGTAGTCTCAGGGGAGGCTCCTACGAGCAGTACTTC. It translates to CASSLRGGSYEQYF.

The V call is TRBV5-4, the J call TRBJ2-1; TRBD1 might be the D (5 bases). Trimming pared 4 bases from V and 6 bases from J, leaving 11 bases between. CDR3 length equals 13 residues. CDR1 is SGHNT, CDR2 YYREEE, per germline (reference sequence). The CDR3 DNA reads TGTGCCAGCAGCCACAGGCTGGGCAATGAGCAGTTCTTC. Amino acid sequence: CASSHRLGNEQFF.

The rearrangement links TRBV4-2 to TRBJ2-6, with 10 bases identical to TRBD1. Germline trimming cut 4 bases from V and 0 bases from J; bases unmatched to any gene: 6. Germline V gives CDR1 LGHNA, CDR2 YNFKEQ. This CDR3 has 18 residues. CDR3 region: CASSPRDRGGSGANVLTF. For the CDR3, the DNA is TGTGCCAGCAGCCCCAGGGACAGGGGTGGCTCTGGGGCCAACGTCCTGACTTTC.

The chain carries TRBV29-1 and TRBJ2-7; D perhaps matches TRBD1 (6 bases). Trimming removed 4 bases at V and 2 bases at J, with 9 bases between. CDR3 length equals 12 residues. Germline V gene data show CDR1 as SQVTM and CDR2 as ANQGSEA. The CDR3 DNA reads TGCAGCGTTGCCAGGGGCCCCTACGAGCAGTACTTC. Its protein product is CSVARGPYEQYF.

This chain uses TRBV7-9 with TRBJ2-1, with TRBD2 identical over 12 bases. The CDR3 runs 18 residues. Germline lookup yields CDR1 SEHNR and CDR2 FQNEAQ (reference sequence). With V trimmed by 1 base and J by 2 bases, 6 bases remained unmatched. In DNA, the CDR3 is TGTGCCAGCAGCTTAGGGGTAGGACTAGCGGGAACCTACAATGAGCAGTTCTTC. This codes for CASSLGVGLAGTYNEQFF.

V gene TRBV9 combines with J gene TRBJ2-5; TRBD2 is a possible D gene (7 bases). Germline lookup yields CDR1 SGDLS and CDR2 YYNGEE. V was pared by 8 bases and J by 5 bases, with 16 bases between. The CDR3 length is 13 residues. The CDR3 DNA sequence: TGTGCCAGTTCACTGGGGGGGCGGGAGACCCAGTACTTC. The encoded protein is CASSLGGRETQYF.

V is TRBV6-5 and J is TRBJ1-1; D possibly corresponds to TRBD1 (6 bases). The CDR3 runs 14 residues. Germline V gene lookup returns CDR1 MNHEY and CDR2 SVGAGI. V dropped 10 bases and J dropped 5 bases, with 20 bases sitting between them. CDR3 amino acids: CATYNRGARTEAFF. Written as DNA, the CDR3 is TGTGCCACTTATAATCGGGGGGCGAGGACTGAAGCTTTCTTT.

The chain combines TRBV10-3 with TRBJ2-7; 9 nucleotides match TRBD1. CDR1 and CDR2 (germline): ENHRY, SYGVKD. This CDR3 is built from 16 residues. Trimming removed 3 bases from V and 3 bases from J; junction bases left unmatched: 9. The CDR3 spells CAISDSSTGGNYEQYF. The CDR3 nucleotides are TGTGCCATCAGTGACTCCTCAACAGGGGGCAACTACGAGCAGTACTTC.

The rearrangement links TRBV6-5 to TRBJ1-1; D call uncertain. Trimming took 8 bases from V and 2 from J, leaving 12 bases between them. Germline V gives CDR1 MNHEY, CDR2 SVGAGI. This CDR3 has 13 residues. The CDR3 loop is CASGRGLNTEAFF. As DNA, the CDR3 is TGTGCCAGCGGTAGAGGTTTAAACACTGAAGCTTTCTTT.

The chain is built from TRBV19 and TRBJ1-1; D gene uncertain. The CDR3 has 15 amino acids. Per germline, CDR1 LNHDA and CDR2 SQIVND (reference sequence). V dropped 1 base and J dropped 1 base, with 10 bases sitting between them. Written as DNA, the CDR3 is TGTGCCAGTAGTATAGGGCGGGGAAAGAACACTGAAGCTTTCTTT. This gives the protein CASSIGRGKNTEAFF.

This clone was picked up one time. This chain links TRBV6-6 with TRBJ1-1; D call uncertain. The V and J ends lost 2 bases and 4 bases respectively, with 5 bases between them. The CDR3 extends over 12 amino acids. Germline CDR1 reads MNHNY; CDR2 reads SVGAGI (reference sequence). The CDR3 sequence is CASSYGGTEAFF. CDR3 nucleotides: TGTGCCAGCAGTTACGGTGGCACTGAAGCTTTCTTT.

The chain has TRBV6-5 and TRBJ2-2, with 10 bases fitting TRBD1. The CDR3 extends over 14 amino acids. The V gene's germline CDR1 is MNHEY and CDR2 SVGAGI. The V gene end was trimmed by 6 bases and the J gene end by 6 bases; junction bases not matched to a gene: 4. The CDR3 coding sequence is TGTGCCAGCAGCTGGGACAGGGGTCCCGGGGAGCTGTTTTTT. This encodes CASSWDRGPGELFF.

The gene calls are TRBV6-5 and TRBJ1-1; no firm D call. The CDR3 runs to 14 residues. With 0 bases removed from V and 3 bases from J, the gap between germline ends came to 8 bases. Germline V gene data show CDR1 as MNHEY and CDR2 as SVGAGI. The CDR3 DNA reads TGTGCCAGCAGTTACTCGAGTAGGGACACTGAAGCTTTCTTT. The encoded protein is CASSYSSRDTEAFF.

The CDR3 sequence is CASAIRLDEQFF. In nucleotides, the CDR3 is TGTGCCAGTGCAATTCGACTGGATGAGCAGTTCTTC. The chain couples TRBV19 to TRBJ2-1, with D unresolved. In germline, CDR1 is LNHDA, CDR2 SQIVND (reference sequence). Trimming stripped 8 bases from V and 8 bases from J, with 13 bases between. The CDR3 extends over 12 amino acids.

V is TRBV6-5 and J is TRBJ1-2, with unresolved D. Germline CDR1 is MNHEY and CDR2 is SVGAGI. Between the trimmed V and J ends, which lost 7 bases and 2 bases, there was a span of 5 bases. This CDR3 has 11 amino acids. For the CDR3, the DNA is TGTGCCAGCACGAGAAACTATGGCTACACCTTC. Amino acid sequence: CASTRNYGYTF.

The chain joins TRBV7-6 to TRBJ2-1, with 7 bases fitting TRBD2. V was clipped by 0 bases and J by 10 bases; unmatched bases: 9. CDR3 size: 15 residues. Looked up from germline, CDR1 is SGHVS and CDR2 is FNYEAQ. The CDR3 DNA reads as TGTGCCAGCAGCTTAGCGTCTCGGGGGGAGGAGGAGCAGTTCTTC. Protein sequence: CASSLASRGEEEQFF.

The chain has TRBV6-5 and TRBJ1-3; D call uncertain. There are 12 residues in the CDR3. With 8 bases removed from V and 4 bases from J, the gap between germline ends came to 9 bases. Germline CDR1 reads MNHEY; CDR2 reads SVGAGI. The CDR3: CASGRRGNTIYF. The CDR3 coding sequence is TGTGCCAGCGGTCGGCGGGGAAACACCATATATTTT.

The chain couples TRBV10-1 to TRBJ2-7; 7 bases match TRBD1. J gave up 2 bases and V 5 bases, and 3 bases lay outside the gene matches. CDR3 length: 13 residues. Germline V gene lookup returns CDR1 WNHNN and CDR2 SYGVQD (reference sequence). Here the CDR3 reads CASSQGVPYEQYF. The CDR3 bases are TGCGCCAGCAGTCAGGGGGTCCCCTACGAGCAGTACTTC.

The CDR3 protein is CASSVHFRGTSYNEQFF. In nucleotides, the CDR3 is TGTGCCAGCAGCGTGCACTTCCGGGGGACCTCCTACAATGAGCAGTTCTTC. This chain joins TRBV9 and TRBJ2-1; D perhaps matches TRBD2 (6 bases). V was clipped by 2 bases and J by 0 bases, with 15 bases between them. Germline loops: CDR1 SGDLS, CDR2 YYNGEE. The CDR3 is made up of 17 amino acids.

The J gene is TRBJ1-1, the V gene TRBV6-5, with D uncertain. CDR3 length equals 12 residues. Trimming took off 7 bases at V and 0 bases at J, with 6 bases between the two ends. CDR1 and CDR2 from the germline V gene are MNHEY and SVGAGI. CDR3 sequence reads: CASTGLNTEAFF. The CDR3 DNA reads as TGTGCCAGCACAGGACTGAACACTGAAGCTTTCTTT.

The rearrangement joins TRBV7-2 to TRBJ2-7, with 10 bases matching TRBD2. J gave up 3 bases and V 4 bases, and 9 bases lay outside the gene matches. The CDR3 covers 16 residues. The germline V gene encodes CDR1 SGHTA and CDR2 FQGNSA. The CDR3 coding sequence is TGTGCCAGCAGCTCCTTGCTCCTAGCGGGGGACTACGAGCAGTACTTC. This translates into CASSSLLLAGDYEQYF.

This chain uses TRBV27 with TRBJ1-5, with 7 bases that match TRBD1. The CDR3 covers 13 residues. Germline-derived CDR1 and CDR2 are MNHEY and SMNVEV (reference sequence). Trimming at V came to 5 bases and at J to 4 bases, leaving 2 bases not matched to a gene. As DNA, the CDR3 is TGTGCCAGCAGTAGACAGGGAAATCAGCCCCAGCATTTT. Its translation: CASSRQGNQPQHF.

This CDR3 is CASSLATGGMNTEAFF. As DNA, the CDR3 is TGCGCCAGCAGCTTGGCGACAGGGGGTATGAACACTGAAGCTTTCTTT. The chain has TRBV5-1 and TRBJ1-1; 9 bases fit TRBD1. The V and J ends lost 0 bases and 0 bases, in that order; junction bases with no gene match: 3. The CDR3 sequence is 16 residues long. Germline V CDR1 and CDR2: SGHRS, YFSETQ.

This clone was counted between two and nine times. CDR3: CASSLGAGRSGNTIYF. Written as DNA, the CDR3 is TGTGCCAGCAGCTTAGGGGCCGGACGATCTGGAAACACCATATATTTT. The chain uses TRBV7-7 and TRBJ1-3; D gene unclear. Germline CDR1 SSHAT, CDR2 FNYEAQ (reference sequence). CDR3 length equals 16 residues. Trimming left V 1 base short and J 1 base short, with 11 bases between.

In DNA form, the CDR3 reads TGTGCCAGCAGCGTAGTTCCGGACAGGGGGGTATACACCTTC. Its protein product is CASSVVPDRGVYTF. The J gene is TRBJ1-2, the V gene TRBV9; 10 positions agree with TRBD1. After removal of 0 bases from V and 11 bases from J, the junction contained 7 bases not matched to a gene. The CDR3 has 14 amino acids. The germline V gene encodes CDR1 SGDLS and CDR2 YYNGEE.

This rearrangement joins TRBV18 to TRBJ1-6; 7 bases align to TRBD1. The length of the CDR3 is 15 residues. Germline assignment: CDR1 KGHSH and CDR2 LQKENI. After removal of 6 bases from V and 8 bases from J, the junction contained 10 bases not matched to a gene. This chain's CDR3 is CASSPGQEQYSPLHF. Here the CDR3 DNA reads TGTGCCAGCTCCCCTGGACAGGAGCAATATTCACCCCTCCACTTT.

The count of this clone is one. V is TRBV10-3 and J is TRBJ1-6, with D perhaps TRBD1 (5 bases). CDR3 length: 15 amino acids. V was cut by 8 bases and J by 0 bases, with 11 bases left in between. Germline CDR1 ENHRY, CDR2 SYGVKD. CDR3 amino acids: CAIGKGDSYNSPLHF. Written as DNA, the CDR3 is TGTGCCATCGGTAAAGGGGACTCCTATAATTCACCCCTCCACTTT.

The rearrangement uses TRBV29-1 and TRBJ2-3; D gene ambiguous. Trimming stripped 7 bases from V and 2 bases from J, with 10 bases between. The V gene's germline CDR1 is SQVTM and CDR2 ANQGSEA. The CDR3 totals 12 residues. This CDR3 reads CSGRAFTDTQYF. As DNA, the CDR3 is TGCAGCGGGCGAGCCTTCACAGATACGCAGTATTTT.

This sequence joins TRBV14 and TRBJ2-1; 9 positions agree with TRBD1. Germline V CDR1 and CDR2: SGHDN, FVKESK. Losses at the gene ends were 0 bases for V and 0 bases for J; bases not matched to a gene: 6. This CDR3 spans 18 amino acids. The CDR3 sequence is CASSQEMGTGSSYNEQFF. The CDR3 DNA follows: TGTGCCAGCAGCCAAGAAATGGGGACAGGGAGCTCCTACAATGAGCAGTTCTTC.